The 2 T cell receptor beta chains below all came from one sample that was sequenced in a study of blood T cells in healthy people across ages (dated by TCRdb to about 2015). Library preparation employed 5' RACE. Sequencing was performed on an Illumina HiSeq 2500. A second PCR of roughly 7 to 11 cycles was performed with a sample-barcoded 5' primer and a J-beta primer mix. Clones were called with MiXCR by TCRdb after fastp trimmed the public reads at Q25, and only in-frame beta chains were retained. Entries are consolidated by CDR3 protein sequence, retaining the most common genes and DNA. Counted in this sample were 850,000 to 1,300,000 distinct CDR3 sequences; more than 40% of them appeared once. The ten largest clones capture over 15% of the sample. The sequenced sample was blood. Source of these receptors: a woman between 55 and 75 years old in good health.

This clonotype was seen a handful of times. The CDR3 region has the DNA TGCAGCGTTGAACTAGCCTCACCTAAAGAGCAGTACTTC. It codes for CSVELASPKEQYF. The chain uses TRBV29-1 and TRBJ2-7; possibly TRBD2 for D (5 bases). V was trimmed by 2 bases and J by 7 bases, leaving 15 bases between them. Germline V CDR1 and CDR2: SQVTM, ANQGSEA. The CDR3 has 13 amino acids.

This chain connects TRBV20-1 to TRBJ2-3; D gene ambiguous. V gave up 3 bases and J gave up 3 bases, with 13 bases separating them. The CDR3 runs to 14 residues. From germline, CDR1 is DFQATT and CDR2 SNEGSKA (reference sequence). CDR3 protein: CSASSAKGTDTQYF. In DNA form, the CDR3 reads TGCAGTGCTAGTTCCGCGAAAGGGACAGATACGCAGTATTTT.